Each of the 6 T cell receptor beta chains below was sequenced from the same sample in a study of Graves' ophthalmopathy and Graves' hyperthyroidism. RNA transcripts yielded amplified TCR beta CDR3 regions. The library came from an HTBI-primed first-round RT-PCR and a second-round multiplex PCR. TCRdb redid the calling of the multiplex PCR reads with MiXCR, one entry per CDR3 protein. The table includes about 740,000 distinct CDR3 sequences, 40% detected once. The sequencing input was peripheral blood. These receptors were taken from an adult man with Graves' ophthalmopathy.

This clonotype was picked up many times. The rearrangement uses TRBV7-9 and TRBJ1-2; 7 nucleotides align to TRBD1. The junction had 6 bases not matched to a gene; V was cut back by 5 bases and J by 3 bases. Germline values: CDR1 SEHNR, CDR2 FQNEAQ (reference sequence). The CDR3 length is 14 residues. The CDR3 spells CASSPTGLDYGYTF. DNA for the CDR3: TGTGCCAGCAGCCCGACAGGGCTGGACTATGGCTACACCTTC.

With regard to this clonotype: A read error may account for a junction end that differs from germline. The CDR3 DNA follows: TGTGCCAGCAGTTACGGGACAGAACACTACTTC. It yields the protein CASSYGTEHYF. The chain recombines TRBV10-3 with TRBJ2-7; TRBD1 matches at 7 bases. There are 11 residues in the CDR3. Germline V CDR1 and CDR2: ENHRY, SYGVKD.

The V call is TRBV13, the J call TRBJ2-5; 8 nucleotides align to TRBD1. With V trimmed by 4 bases and J by 9 bases, 10 bases remained unmatched. The CDR3 spans 14 residues. Germline V gene sequence: CDR1 PRHDT, CDR2 FYEKMQ (reference sequence). The CDR3 reads CASSSDRAVEAQYF. Written as DNA, the CDR3 is TGTGCCAGCAGCTCGGACAGGGCGGTGGAGGCCCAGTACTTC.

To note about this clonotype: One end of the junction varies from germline; a read error may be responsible. The chain couples TRBV24-1 to TRBJ1-5; D is unclear. Germline V gene lookup returns CDR1 KGHDR and CDR2 SFDVKD. This CDR3 comprises 13 residues. The CDR3 sequence is CASSLQWYQPQHF. The CDR3 DNA reads TGTGCCAGCAGTTTACAGTGGTATCAGCCCCAGCATTTT.

This clonotype has only a few counts. The chain has TRBV20-1 and TRBJ1-2; tentative D call: TRBD1 (6 bases). Germline V gene data show CDR1 as DFQATT and CDR2 as SNEGSKA (reference sequence). The germline V and J ends were trimmed by 5 bases and 7 bases, with 14 bases remaining between them. CDR3 size: 12 residues. CDR3 nucleotide sequence: TGCAGTGCTGGATCCACAGGGTTTGGCTACACCTTC. Amino acids: CSAGSTGFGYTF.

Note on this clonotype: The CDR3 ends on some other residue instead of the conserved phenylalanine or tryptophan, so this is likely a read error. The rearrangement joins TRBV9 to TRBJ2-7; the match to TRBD1 covers 10 bases. The CDR3 spans 13 residues. V dropped 4 bases and J dropped 5; count of bases not matched to a gene: 3. CDR1 and CDR2 (germline): SGDLS, YYNGEE. The DNA of the CDR3 is TGTGCCAGCAGCAGACAGGGGGCAAACGAGCAGTACCTC. It specifies CASSRQGANEQYL.